This TCR beta chain was identified in a study of low-dose radiotherapy and immunotherapy resistance in tumors. TRAV- and TRBV-specific primers, spanning alpha and beta chains, primed first-strand cDNA. TCR amplification used approximately 19 PCR cycles, a constant-region primer and a V-primer adapter. Amplification of the isolated mRNA used in vitro transcription. TCRdb called the reads again in MiXCR, with one record for every CDR3 protein. This table holds around 90,000 distinct CDR3 sequences, about 19% found once. The CDR3 has 14 amino acids. Looked up from germline, CDR1 is DFQATT and CDR2 is SNEGSKA (reference sequence). The junction had 11 bases not matched to a gene; V was cut back by 4 bases and J by 6 bases. Time point noted: before trial treatment. Every donor was treated with nivolumab, ipilimumab, aspirin, low-dose cyclophosphamide and also low-dose radiotherapy. This clonotype occurred many times.

The chain employs TRBV20-1 and TRBJ1-2; 7 nucleotides align to TRBD1. This clonotype was sampled from a male donor with prostate cancer. Source: PBMCs, taken before treatment. The CDR3, as DNA: TGCAGTGCTACCCCGGGAAGGGGGCTAGATGGCTACACCTTC. It translates to CSATPGRGLDGYTF.